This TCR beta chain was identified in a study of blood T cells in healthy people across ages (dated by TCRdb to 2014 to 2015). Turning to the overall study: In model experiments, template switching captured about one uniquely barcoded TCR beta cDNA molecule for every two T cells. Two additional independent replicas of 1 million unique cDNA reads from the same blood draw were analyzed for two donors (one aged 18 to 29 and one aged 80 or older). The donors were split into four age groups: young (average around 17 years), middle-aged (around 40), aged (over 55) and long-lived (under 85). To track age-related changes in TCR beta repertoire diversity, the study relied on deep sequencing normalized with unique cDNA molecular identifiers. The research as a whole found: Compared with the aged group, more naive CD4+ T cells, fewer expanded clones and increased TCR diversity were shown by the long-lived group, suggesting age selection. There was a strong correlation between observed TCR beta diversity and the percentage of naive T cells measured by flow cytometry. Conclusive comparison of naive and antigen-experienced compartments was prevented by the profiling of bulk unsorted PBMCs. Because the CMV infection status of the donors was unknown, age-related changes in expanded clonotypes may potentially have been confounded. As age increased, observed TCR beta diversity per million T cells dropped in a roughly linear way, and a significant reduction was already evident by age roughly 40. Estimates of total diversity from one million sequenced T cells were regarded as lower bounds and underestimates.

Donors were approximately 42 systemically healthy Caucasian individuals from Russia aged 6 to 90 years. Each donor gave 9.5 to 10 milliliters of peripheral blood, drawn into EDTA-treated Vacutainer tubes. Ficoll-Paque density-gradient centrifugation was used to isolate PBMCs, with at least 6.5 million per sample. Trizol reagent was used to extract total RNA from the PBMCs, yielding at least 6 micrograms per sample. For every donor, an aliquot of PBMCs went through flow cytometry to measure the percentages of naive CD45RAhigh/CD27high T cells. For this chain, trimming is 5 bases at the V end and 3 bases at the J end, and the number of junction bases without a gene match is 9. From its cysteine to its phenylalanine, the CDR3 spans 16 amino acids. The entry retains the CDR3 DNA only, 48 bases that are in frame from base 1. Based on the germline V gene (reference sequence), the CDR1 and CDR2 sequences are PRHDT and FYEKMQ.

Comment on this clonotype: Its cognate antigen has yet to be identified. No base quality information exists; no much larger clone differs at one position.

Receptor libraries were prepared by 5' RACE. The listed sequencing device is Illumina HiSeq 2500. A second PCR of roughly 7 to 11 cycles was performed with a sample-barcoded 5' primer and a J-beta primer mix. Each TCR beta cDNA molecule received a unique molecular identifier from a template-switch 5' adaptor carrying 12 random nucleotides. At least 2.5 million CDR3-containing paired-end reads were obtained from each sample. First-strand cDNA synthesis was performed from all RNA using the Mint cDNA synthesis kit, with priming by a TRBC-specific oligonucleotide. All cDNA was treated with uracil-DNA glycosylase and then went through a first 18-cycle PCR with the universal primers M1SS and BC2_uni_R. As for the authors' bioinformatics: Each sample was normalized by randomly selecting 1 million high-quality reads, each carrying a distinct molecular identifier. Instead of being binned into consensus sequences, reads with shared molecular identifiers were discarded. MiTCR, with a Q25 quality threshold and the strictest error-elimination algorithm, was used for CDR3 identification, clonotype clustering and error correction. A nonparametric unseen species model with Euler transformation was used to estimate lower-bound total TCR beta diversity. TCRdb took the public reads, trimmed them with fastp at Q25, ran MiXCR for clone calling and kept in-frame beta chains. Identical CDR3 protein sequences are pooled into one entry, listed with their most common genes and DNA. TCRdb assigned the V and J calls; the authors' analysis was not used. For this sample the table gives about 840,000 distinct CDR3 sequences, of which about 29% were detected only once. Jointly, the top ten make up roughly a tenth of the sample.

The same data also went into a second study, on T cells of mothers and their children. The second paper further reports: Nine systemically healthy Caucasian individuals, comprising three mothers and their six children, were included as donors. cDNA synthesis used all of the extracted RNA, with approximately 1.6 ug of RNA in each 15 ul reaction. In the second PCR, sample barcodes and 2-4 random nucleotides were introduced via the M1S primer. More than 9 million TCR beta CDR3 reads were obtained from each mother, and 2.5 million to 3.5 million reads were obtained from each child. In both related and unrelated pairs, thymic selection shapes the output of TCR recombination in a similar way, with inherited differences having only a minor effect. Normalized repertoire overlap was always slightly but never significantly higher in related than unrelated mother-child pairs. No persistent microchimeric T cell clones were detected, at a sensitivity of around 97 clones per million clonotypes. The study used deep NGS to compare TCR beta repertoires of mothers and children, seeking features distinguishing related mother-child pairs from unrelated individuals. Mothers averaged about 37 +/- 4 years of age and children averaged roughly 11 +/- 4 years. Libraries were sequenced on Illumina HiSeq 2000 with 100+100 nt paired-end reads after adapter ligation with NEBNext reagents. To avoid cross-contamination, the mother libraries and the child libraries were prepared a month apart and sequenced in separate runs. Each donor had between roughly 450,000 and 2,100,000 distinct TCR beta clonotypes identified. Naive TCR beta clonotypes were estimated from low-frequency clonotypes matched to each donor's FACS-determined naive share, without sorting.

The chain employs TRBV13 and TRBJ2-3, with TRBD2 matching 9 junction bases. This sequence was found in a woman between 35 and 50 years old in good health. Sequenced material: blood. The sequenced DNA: TGTGCCAGCAGCGTACAATCTAGCGGGGTTACAGATACGCAGTATTTT. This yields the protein CASSVQSSGVTDTQYF.